This T cell receptor beta chain came from a study of T cell responses to AZD1222 COVID-19 vaccine. Sequencing was performed with immunoSEQ multiplex PCR; in TCRdb, only in-frame clones are kept and a portion is missing. This sample carries roughly 120,000 clones, about 94% of them seen once, and the ten largest clones take about 3.1%. Germline CDR1 reads LGHDT; CDR2 reads YNNKEL (reference sequence). Trimming took off 0 bases at V and 1 base at J, with 13 bases between the two ends. CDR3 length: 18 residues. The clonotype originates from an adult who received the AZD1222 COVID-19 vaccine. The source material was peripheral blood, sampled 28 days after the second AZD1222 dose. The chain combines TRBV3-1 (or the pseudogene TRBV3-2) with TRBJ1-6, with D tentatively TRBD1 (6 bases). CDR3 protein: CASSQEGGRGSYNSPLHF. As DNA, the CDR3 is TGTGCCAGCAGCCAAGAAGGGGGTCGAGGGTCCTATAATTCACCCCTCCACTTT.